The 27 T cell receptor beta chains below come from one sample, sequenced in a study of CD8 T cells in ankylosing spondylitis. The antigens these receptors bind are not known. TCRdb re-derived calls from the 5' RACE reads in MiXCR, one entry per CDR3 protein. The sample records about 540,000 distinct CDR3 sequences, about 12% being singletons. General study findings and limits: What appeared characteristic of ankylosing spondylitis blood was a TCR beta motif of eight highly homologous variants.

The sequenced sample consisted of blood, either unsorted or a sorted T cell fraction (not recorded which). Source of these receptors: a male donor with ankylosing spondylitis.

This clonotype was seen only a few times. The CDR3 DNA is TGCAGCGTTGAAGAGGGTCTAGCGGGAGTCCGCTCCTACAATGAGCAGTTCTTC. Translated: CSVEEGLAGVRSYNEQFF. This rearrangement joins TRBV29-1 to TRBJ2-1; the match to TRBD2 covers 10 bases. This CDR3 is 18 amino acids long. CDR1 and CDR2 (germline): SQVTM, ANQGSEA. Unmatched junction bases numbered 8, after V lost 0 bases and J lost 0 bases.

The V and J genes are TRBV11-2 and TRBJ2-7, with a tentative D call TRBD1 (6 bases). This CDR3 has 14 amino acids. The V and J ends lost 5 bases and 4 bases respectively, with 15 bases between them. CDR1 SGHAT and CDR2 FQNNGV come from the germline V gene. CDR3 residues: CASSAQTGMYEQYF. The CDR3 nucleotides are TGTGCCAGCAGCGCACAAACAGGGATGTACGAGCAGTACTTC.

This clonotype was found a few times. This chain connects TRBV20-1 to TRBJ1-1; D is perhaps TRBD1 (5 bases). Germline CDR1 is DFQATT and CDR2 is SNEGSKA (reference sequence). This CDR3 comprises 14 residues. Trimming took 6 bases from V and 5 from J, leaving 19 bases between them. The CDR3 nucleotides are TGCAGTGCACCTCTCTGGCAGGGTAAGACTGAAGCTTTCTTT. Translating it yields CSAPLWQGKTEAFF.

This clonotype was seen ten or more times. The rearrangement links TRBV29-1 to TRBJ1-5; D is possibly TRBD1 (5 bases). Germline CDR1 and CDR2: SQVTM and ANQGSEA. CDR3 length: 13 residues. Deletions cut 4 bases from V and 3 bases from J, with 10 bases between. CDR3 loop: CSVGDQLNQPQHF. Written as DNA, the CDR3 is TGCAGCGTTGGGGACCAGCTCAATCAGCCCCAGCATTTT.

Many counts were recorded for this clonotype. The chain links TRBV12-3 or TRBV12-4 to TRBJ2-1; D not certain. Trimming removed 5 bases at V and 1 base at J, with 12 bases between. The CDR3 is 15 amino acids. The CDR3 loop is CASSPVGISYNEQFF. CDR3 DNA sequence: TGTGCCAGCAGTCCCGTTGGGATATCCTACAATGAGCAGTTCTTC.

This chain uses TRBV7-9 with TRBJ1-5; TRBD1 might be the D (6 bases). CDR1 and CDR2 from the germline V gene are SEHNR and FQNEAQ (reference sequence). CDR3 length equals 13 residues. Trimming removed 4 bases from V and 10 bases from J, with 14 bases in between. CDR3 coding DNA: TGTGCCAGCAGCTCGATGGGGGCACAACCCCAGCATTTT. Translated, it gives CASSSMGAQPQHF.

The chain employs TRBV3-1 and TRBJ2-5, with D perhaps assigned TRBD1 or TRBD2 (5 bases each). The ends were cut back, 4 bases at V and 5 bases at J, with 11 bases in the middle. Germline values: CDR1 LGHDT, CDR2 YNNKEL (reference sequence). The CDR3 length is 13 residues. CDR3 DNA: TGTGCCAGCAGCCGTCACGGGACGGAGACCCAGTACTTC. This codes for CASSRHGTETQYF.

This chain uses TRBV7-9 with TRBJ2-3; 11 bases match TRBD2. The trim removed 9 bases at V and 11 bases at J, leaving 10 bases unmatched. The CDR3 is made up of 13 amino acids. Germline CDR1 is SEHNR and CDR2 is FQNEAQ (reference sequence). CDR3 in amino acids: CASKGLAGGLQYF. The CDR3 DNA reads TGTGCCAGTAAAGGGCTAGCGGGAGGCTTGCAGTATTTT.

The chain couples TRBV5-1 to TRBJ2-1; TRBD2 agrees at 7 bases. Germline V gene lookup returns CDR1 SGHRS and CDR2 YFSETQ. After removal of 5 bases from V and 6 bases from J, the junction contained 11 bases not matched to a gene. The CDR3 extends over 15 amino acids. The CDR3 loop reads CASSRSGWEINEQFF. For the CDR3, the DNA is TGCGCCAGCAGTCGTAGCGGGTGGGAGATCAATGAGCAGTTCTTC.

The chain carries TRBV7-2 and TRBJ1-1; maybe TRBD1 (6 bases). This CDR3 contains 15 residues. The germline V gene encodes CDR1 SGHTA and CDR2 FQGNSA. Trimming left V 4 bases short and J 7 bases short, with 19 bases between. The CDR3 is CASSSIPGHQNEAFF. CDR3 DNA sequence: TGTGCCAGCAGCTCGATCCCGGGACACCAGAATGAAGCTTTCTTT.

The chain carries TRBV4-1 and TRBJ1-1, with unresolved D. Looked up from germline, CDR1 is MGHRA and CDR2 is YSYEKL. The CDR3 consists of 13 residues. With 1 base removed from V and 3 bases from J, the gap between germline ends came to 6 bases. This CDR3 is CASSQGDYTEAFF. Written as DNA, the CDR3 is TGCGCCAGCAGCCAAGGGGATTACACTGAAGCTTTCTTT.

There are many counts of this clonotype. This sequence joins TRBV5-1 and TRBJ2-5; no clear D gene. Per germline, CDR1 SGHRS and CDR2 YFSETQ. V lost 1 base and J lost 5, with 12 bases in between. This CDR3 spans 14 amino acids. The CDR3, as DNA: TGCGCCAGCAGCTTGACTCCAAGGGCGGAGACCCAGTACTTC. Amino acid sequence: CASSLTPRAETQYF.

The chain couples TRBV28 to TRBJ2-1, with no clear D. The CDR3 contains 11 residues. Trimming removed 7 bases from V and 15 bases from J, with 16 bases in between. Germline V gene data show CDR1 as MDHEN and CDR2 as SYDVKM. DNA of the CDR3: TGTGCCAGCACCCAGGACCAGGCTTGGTTCTTC. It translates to CASTQDQAWFF. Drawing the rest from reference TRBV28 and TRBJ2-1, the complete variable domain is DVKVTQSSRYLVKRTGEKVFLECVQDMDHENMFWYRQDPGLGLRLIYFSYDVKMKEKGDIPEGYSVSREKKERFSLILESASTNQTSMYLCASTQDQAWFFGPGTRLTVL.

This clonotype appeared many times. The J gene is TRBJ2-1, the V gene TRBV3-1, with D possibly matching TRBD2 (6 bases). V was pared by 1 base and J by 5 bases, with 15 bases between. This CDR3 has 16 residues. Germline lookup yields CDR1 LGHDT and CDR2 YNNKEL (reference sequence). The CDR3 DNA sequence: TGTGCCAGCAGCCAAGGATTTAGCGGAATAAACAATGAGCAGTTCTTC. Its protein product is CASSQGFSGINNEQFF.

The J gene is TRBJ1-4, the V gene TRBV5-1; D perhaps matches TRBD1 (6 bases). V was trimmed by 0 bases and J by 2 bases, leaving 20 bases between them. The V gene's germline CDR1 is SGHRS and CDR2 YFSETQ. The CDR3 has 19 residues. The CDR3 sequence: CASSLAGLPGARTNEKLFF. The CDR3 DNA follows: TGCGCCAGCAGCTTGGCCGGCCTACCAGGGGCGCGGACTAATGAAAAACTGTTTTTT.

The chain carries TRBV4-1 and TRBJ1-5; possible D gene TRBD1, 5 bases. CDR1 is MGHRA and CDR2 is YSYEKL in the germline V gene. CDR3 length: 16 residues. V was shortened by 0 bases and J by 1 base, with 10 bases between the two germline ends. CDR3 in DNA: TGCGCCAGCAGCCAAGATCTCCAGGGCAGCAATCAGCCCCAGCATTTT. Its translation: CASSQDLQGSNQPQHF.

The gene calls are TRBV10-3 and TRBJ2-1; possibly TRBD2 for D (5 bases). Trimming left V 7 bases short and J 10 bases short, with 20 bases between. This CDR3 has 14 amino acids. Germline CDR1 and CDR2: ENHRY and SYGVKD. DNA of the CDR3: TGTGCCATCAAGGGCGGTGACGGGATGCAGGAGCAGTTCTTC. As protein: CAIKGGDGMQEQFF.

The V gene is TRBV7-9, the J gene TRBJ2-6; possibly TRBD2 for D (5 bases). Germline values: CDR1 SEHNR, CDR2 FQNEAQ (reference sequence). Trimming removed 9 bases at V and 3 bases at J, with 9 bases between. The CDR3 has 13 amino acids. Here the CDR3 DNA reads TGTGCCAGTGGAGGAGGTGGGGCCAACGTCCTGACTTTC. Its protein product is CASGGGGANVLTF.

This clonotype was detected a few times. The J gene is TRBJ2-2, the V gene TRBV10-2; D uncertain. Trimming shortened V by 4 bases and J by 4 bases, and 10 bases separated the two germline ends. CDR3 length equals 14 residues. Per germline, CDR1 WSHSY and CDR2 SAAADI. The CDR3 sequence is CASSVLARTGELFF. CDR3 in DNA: TGCGCCAGCAGTGTCTTAGCTCGCACCGGGGAGCTGTTTTTT.

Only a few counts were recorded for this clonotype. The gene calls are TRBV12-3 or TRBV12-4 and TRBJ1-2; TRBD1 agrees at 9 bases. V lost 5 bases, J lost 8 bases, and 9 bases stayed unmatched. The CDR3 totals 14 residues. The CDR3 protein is CASSIAGTGLGYTF. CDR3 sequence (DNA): TGTGCCAGCAGTATCGCCGGGACAGGGCTAGGCTACACCTTC.

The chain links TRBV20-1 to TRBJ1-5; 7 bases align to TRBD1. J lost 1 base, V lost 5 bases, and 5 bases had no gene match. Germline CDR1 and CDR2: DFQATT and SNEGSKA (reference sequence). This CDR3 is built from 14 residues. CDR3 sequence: CSALGQASNQPQHF. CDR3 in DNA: TGCAGTGCTCTTGGACAGGCCAGCAATCAGCCCCAGCATTTT.

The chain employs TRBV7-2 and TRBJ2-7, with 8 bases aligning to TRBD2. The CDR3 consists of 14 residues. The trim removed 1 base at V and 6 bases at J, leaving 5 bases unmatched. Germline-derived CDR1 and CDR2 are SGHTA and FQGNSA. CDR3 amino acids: CASSLVSSGLEQYV. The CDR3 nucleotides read TGTGCCAGCAGCTTAGTGTCTAGCGGGCTCGAGCAGTACGTC.

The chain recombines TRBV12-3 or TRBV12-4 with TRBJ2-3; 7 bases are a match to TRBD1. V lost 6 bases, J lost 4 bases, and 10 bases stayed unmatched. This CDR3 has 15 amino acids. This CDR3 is CASSSDRAVADTQYF. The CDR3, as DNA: TGTGCCAGCAGCTCTGACAGGGCAGTCGCAGATACGCAGTATTTT.

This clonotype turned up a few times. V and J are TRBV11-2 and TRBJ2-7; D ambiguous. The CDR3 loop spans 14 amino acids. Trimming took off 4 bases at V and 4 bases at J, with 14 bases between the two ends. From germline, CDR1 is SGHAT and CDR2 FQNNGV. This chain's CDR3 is CASSSLGRMYEQYF. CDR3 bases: TGTGCCAGCAGCTCATTAGGACGGATGTACGAGCAGTACTTC.

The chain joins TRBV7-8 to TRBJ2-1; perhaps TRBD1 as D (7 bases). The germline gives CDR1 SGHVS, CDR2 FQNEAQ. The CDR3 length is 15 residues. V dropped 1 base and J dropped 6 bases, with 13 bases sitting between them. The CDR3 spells CASSLDAGTANEQFF. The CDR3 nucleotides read TGTGCCAGCAGCTTAGATGCGGGGACAGCCAATGAGCAGTTCTTC.

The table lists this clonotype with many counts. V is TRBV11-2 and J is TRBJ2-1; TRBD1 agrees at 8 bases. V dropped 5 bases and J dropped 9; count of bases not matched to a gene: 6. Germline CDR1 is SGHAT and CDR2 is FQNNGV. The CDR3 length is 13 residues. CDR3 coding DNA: TGTGCCAGCAGCCTTGACAGGGGAGGTGAGCAGTTCTTC. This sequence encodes CASSLDRGGEQFF.

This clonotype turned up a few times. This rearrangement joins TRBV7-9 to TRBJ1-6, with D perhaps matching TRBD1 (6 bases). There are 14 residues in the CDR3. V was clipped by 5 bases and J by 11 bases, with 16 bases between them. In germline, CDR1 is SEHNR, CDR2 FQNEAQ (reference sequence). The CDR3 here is CASSQNPQGAPLHF. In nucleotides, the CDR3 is TGTGCCAGCAGCCAGAACCCACAGGGAGCACCCCTCCACTTT.